This TCR beta chain came from a study of T cells in Graves' hyperthyroidism and ophthalmopathy. Study-level findings and limits: Blood also held most thyroid clonotypes expanded beyond 0.001.

V lost 4 bases to trimming and J lost 0 bases, with 1 base between them. Germline lookup yields CDR1 SNHLY and CDR2 FYNNEI. The CDR3 is 12 residues long. There are many counts of this clonotype. Its antigen is not known. The investigators amplified TCR beta CDR3 regions from RNA transcripts. TCR CDR3 underwent first-round RT-PCR with the HTBI primer set. TCRdb redid the calling of the multiplex PCR reads with MiXCR, one entry per CDR3 protein. The sample yields 400,000 to 500,000 distinct CDR3 sequences, roughly an eighth seen once. Material: blood. This receptor was taken from a woman under 30 with Graves' hyperthyroidism. The chain joins TRBV2 to TRBJ2-1; D remains unclear. CDR3: CASSASYNEQFF. CDR3 DNA sequence: TGTGCCAGCAGTGCCTCCTACAATGAGCAGTTCTTC.